This T cell receptor beta chain was documented in a study of cytomegalovirus exposure and HLA in healthy donors. Study-wide points: Both high specificity and high sensitivity reportedly marked the classifier's diagnosis of cytomegalovirus status. Productive rates of about 90% or about 30% were seen for most TCR beta V segments in an earlier analysis. Analysis was performed later, and it showed HLA-associated TCR beta chains to be more clonally expanded than equally common others.

PCR amplification relied on 60 Vbeta primers (plus 13 Jbeta primers). Some clones are missing from TCRdb's copy, which holds only in-frame ones; the method was immunoSEQ multiplex PCR. The sample lists roughly 99,000 clones; approximately 81% were seen once. V was shortened by 6 bases and J by 3 bases, with 9 bases between the two germline ends. The CDR3 runs to 11 residues. Germline loops: CDR1 DFQATT, CDR2 SNEGSKA (reference sequence). On this clone: Its target is not known.

The TCR sequence derives from a man aged 25 to 45 in good health and CMV-seronegative. The sample was PBMCs. This chain joins TRBV20-1 and TRBJ2-7; D not resolved. Written as DNA, the CDR3 is TGCAGTGCCAGGTTAGACTACGAGCAGTACTTC. Its protein is CSARLDYEQYF.